The 16 T cell receptor beta chains reported below all come from one sample, sequenced in a study of vaccination and CD4 T cells after COVID-19. Treatment reported: approximately 11-day PBMC culture with coronavirus spike peptide pools or control peptides (ViraFEST assay). Pre-COVID-19 pandemic sampling (2011-2018) yielded the unexposed donor's CD4+ T cells. The assay that was used to sequence DNA from cultured CD4+ T cells was the Oncomine TCR Beta short-read assay. TCRdb re-called the PCR reads through MiXCR, storing one row per CDR3 protein. The data show 5,500 to 8,000 distinct CDR3 sequences, approximately 51% seen once. These receptors have no known antigen. The specimen sequenced was CD4+ T cells from blood, cultured in vitro. The receptor source for this set is a human donor in good health.

This clonotype was detected a few times. The chain carries TRBV6-5 and TRBJ2-5; 8 nucleotides line up with TRBD2. Germline V gene lookup returns CDR1 MNHEY and CDR2 SVGAGI. The length of the CDR3 is 15 residues. V lost 2 bases, J lost 5 bases, and 7 bases stayed unmatched. CDR3 DNA sequence: TGTGCCAGCAGTTACGCCGGGACTAGTTATGAGACCCAGTACTTC. It is translated as CASSYAGTSYETQYF.

J is TRBJ2-7 and V is TRBV19; the D gene is possibly TRBD1 (5 bases). The germline V and J ends were trimmed by 5 bases and 7 bases, with 15 bases remaining between them. The CDR3 contains 13 residues. Germline V CDR1 and CDR2: LNHDA, SQIVND (reference sequence). CDR3 DNA sequence: TGTGCCAGTAGTTCCCGACAGCTACGAGAGCAGTACTTC. Its protein is CASSSRQLREQYF.

The chain uses TRBV6-5 and TRBJ1-1; TRBD1 is a possible D gene (6 bases). Per germline, CDR1 MNHEY and CDR2 SVGAGI. This CDR3 is 13 amino acids long. V was shortened by 0 bases and J by 11 bases, with 13 bases between the two germline ends. The DNA of the CDR3 is TGTGCCAGCAGTTACTCGGGGGGGGCAGAGGCTTTCTTT. It encodes CASSYSGGAEAFF.

The rearrangement links TRBV6-2 or TRBV6-3 to TRBJ1-6; no definite D call. The CDR3 is 11 amino acids. V was shortened by 6 bases and J by 8 bases, with 5 bases between the two germline ends. Germline lookup yields CDR1 MNHEY and CDR2 SVGEGT. CDR3 in amino acids: CASSSYSPLHF. CDR3 coding DNA: TGTGCCAGCAGCAGCTATTCACCCCTCCACTTT.

This sequence joins TRBV5-1 and TRBJ2-1; D unresolved. Trimming cost V 2 bases and J 9 bases, with 9 bases left between them. The CDR3 sequence is 12 residues long. Looked up from germline, CDR1 is SGHRS and CDR2 is YFSETQ. This CDR3 reads CASSFQSGEQFF. DNA for the CDR3: TGCGCCAGCAGCTTTCAGTCGGGTGAGCAGTTCTTC.

The V call is TRBV7-8, the J call TRBJ1-5; tentatively, D is TRBD1 (5 bases). CDR3 length: 15 residues. Looked up from germline, CDR1 is SGHVS and CDR2 is FQNEAQ. The V end lost 1 base, the J end lost 0 bases, and 7 bases lay between the germline ends. CDR3 loop: CASSLGGDSNQPQHF. CDR3 DNA sequence: TGTGCCAGCAGCTTAGGAGGGGATAGCAATCAGCCCCAGCATTTT.

This chain links TRBV5-6 with TRBJ2-7; D remains unclear. This CDR3 spans 15 amino acids. Per the germline V gene, CDR1 is SGHDT and CDR2 is YYEEEE. V was shortened by 3 bases and J by 1 base, with 14 bases between the two germline ends. CDR3 sequence reads: CASSSLGPSSYEQYF. CDR3 bases: TGTGCCAGCAGCTCGCTTGGACCGAGTTCCTACGAGCAGTACTTC.

The gene calls are TRBV2 and TRBJ1-1; D uncertain. Trimming took 5 bases from V and 5 from J, leaving 12 bases between them. CDR3 length: 13 amino acids. CDR1 SNHLY and CDR2 FYNNEI come from the germline V gene. The CDR3: CASSLQRGTEAFF. As DNA, the CDR3 is TGTGCCAGCAGTCTCCAACGAGGGACTGAAGCTTTCTTT.

The rearrangement joins TRBV20-1 to TRBJ1-2; D is undetermined. This CDR3 has 12 amino acids. In germline, CDR1 is DFQATT, CDR2 SNEGSKA (reference sequence). Between the trimmed V and J ends, which lost 5 bases and 8 bases, there was a span of 15 bases. The CDR3 coding sequence is TGCAGTGCTGACCCCAGACGAGGGGGCTACACCTTC. Protein product: CSADPRRGGYTF.

The gene calls are TRBV7-9 and TRBJ2-3, with a weak D call TRBD2 (6 bases). Trimming removed 5 bases at V and 1 base at J, with 13 bases between. This CDR3 region has 15 residues. In germline, CDR1 is SEHNR, CDR2 FQNEAQ (reference sequence). The CDR3 loop reads CASSQRRVGTDTQYF. DNA for the CDR3: TGTGCCAGCAGCCAGCGGAGGGTGGGCACAGATACGCAGTATTTT.

The chain combines TRBV6-1 with TRBJ1-6, with a tentative D call TRBD1 (6 bases). V was cut by 6 bases and J by 5 bases, with 14 bases left in between. The CDR3 runs 15 residues. From germline, CDR1 is MNHNS and CDR2 SASEGT. CDR3 sequence (DNA): TGTGCCAGCAGCTCCCGACAGGCCAATAATTCACCCCTCCACTTT. It is translated as CASSSRQANNSPLHF.

The chain carries TRBV5-1 and TRBJ2-1, with TRBD2 matching 8 bases. Looked up from germline, CDR1 is SGHRS and CDR2 is YFSETQ. V dropped 1 base and J dropped 6; count of bases not matched to a gene: 6. The CDR3 consists of 15 residues. The CDR3 reads CASSLWAGGGNEQFF. The DNA for the CDR3 is TGCGCCAGCAGCTTGTGGGCGGGGGGCGGCAATGAGCAGTTCTTC.

The chain combines TRBV28 with TRBJ2-3; the D is unclear. The CDR3 runs 15 residues. The germline gives CDR1 MDHEN, CDR2 SYDVKM. Trimming cost V 8 bases and J 2 bases, with 17 bases left between them. This CDR3 reads CASGPRQAATDTQYF. The CDR3 DNA is TGTGCCAGCGGCCCTAGGCAGGCGGCCACAGATACGCAGTATTTT.

The V call is TRBV5-4, the J call TRBJ2-1; D might be TRBD2 (5 bases). Trimming removed 3 bases at V and 9 bases at J, with 13 bases between. This CDR3 is built from 13 residues. The V gene's germline CDR1 is SGHNT and CDR2 YYREEE (reference sequence). The CDR3 region has the DNA TGTGCCAGCAGCTGGGGAGCCGGAGGTGAGCAGTTCTTC. Residues: CASSWGAGGEQFF.

The V gene is TRBV7-2, the J gene TRBJ2-3; the match to TRBD2 covers 9 bases. The CDR3 extends over 16 amino acids. Germline CDR1 and CDR2: SGHTA and FQGNSA. V shed 6 bases, J shed 4 bases, and the junction held 11 bases outside the gene matches. CDR3 sequence: CASRPGRGGVADTQYF. The CDR3 nucleotides read TGTGCCAGCAGACCGGGGCGGGGGGGAGTTGCAGATACGCAGTATTTT.

The rearrangement joins TRBV7-8 to TRBJ1-1, with D tentatively TRBD1 (6 bases). The CDR3 covers 14 residues. V was pared by 3 bases and J by 1 base, with 9 bases between. Germline V gene data show CDR1 as SGHVS and CDR2 as FQNEAQ. CDR3: CASSLGGGNTEAFF. DNA for the CDR3: TGTGCCAGCAGCTTGGGGGGCGGGAACACTGAAGCTTTCTTT.